The text below deals with one TCR beta chain. This sample was taken from a study of blood T cell repertoires in COVID-19. Across the study: Collection of acute and convalescent COVID-19 samples took place in the United States, Italy and Spain. T cells, B-cell-depleted T cells, or PBMCs supplied cDNA or gDNA.

In the source study's methods: Researchers report that nucleated cell counts were estimated from reference gene primer amplification. The table came from immunoSEQ multiplex PCR; TCRdb's copy has only in-frame clones and leaves some out. V and J calls and clone size follow that table, whereas D and trimming were derived from the DNA. The sample has about 380,000 clones, 75% to 90% seen once. The CDR3 contains 14 residues. CDR1 is SNHLY, CDR2 FYNNEI, per germline. V lost 4 bases and J 2 bases, leaving 8 bases between the germline ends. The V and J genes are TRBV2 and TRBJ2-2; no reliable D call. This clonotype originated in a woman aged 18-35 years with acute or convalescent COVID-19. The specimen was peripheral blood. The CDR3 protein is CASSGWLNTGELFF. CDR3 coding DNA: TGTGCCAGCAGTGGATGGCTTAACACCGGGGAGCTGTTTTTT.